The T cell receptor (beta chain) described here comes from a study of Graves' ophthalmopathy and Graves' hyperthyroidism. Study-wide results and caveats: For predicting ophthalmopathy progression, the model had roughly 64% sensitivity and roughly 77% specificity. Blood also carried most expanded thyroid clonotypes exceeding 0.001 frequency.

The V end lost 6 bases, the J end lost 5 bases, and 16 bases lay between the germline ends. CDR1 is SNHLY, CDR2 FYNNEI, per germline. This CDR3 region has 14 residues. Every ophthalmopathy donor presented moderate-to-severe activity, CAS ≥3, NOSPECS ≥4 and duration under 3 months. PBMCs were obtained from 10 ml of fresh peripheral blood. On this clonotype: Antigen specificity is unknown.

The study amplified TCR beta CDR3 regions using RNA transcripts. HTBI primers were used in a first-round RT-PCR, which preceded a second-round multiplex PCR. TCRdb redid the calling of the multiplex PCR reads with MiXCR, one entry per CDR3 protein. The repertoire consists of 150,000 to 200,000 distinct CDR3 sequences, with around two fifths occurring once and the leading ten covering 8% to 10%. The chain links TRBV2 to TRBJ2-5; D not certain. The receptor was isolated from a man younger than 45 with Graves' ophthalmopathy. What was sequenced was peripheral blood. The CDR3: CASSLETLGETQYF. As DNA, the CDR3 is TGTGCCAGCAGCCTCGAGACCCTGGGGGAGACCCAGTACTTC.